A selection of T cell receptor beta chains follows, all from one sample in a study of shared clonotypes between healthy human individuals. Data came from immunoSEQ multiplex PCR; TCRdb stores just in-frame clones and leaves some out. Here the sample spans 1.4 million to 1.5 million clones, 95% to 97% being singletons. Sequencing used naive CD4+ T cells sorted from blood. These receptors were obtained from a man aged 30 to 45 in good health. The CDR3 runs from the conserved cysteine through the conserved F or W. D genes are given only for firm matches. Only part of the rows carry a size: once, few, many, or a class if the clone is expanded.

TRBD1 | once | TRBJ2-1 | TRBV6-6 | CASSPTGTEYNEQFF | TGTGCCAGCAGCCCCACCGGGACAGAGTACAATGAGCAGTTCTTC
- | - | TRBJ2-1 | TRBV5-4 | CASSSRNGRGEQFF | TGTGCCAGCAGCTCTAGGAACGGGCGCGGTGAGCAGTTCTTC
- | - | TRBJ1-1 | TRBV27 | CASSLSWQPGTEAFF | TGTGCCAGCAGCCTGTCGTGGCAGCCGGGGACTGAAGCTTTCTTT
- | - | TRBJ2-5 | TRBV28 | CASSLGGKETQYF | TGTGCCAGCAGTTTAGGGGGGAAAGAGACCCAGTACTTC
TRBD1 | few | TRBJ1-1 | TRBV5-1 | CASSSGQLNTEAFF | TGCGCCAGCAGCTCGGGACAGCTGAACACTGAAGCTTTCTTT
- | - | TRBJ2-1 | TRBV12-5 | CASGLAGADTYNEQFF | TGTGCTAGTGGTTTGGCTGGGGCGGATACATACAATGAGCAGTTCTTC
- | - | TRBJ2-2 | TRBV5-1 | CASSPRHSDTGELFF | TGCGCCAGCAGCCCCAGACATAGTGACACCGGGGAGCTGTTTTTT
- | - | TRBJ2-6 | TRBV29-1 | CSVEGAPGANVLTF | TGCAGCGTTGAAGGGGCGCCTGGGGCCAACGTCCTGACTTTC
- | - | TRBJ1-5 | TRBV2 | CASSDFDRNQPQHF | TGTGCCAGCAGTGATTTCGACAGGAATCAGCCCCAGCATTTT
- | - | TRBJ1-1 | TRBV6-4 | CASSDSGGPNTEAFF | TGTGCCAGCAGTGACTCCGGGGGGCCGAACACTGAAGCTTTCTTT
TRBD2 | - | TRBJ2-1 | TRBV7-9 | CASSFMTSGTYEQFF | TGTGCCAGCAGCTTTATGACTAGCGGGACCTATGAGCAGTTCTTC
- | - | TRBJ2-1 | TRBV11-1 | CASSTGVSYNEQFF | TGTGCCAGCAGCACAGGAGTCTCCTACAATGAGCAGTTCTTC
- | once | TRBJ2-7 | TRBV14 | CASSRLGRVGNYEQYF | TGTGCCAGCAGCCGGTTGGGGCGTGTTGGGAACTACGAGCAGTACTTC
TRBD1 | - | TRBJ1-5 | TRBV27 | CASSRGIDRGNQPQHF | TGTGCCAGCAGCCGGGGGATAGACAGGGGGAATCAGCCCCAGCATTTT
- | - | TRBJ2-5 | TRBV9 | CASRSGETQETQYF | TGTGCCAGCAGGTCGGGAGAAACCCAAGAGACCCAGTACTTC
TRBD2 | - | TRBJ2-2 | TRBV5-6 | CASSLAGENTGELFF | TGTGCCAGCAGCTTAGCGGGAGAGAACACCGGGGAGCTGTTTTTT
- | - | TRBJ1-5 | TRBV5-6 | CASSSWFQPQHF | TGTGCCAGCAGCTCCTGGTTTCAGCCCCAGCATTTT
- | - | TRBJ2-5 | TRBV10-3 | CAISESTREETQYF | TGTGCCATCAGTGAGTCAACTAGAGAAGAGACCCAGTACTTC
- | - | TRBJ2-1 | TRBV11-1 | CASSFGAREQFF | TGTGCCAGCAGCTTTGGGGCGCGTGAGCAGTTCTTC
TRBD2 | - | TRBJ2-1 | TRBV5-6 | CASSTGLAGRDEQFF | TGTGCCAGCAGCACGGGACTAGCGGGTCGAGATGAGCAGTTCTTC
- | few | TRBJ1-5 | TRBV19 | CASSIGAGTQPQHF | TGTGCCAGTAGTATTGGGGCGGGGACTCAGCCCCAGCATTTT
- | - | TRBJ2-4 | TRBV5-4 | CASSADSPLAKNIQYF | TGTGCCAGCAGCGCGGACAGCCCTCTAGCCAAAAACATTCAGTACTTC
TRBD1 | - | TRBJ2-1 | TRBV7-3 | CASSLARQGTYNEQFF | TGTGCCAGCAGCTTGGCCAGACAGGGAACTTACAATGAGCAGTTCTTC
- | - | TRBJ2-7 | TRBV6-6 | CASSPSSYEQYF | TGTGCCAGCTCACCTAGCAGCTACGAGCAGTACTTC
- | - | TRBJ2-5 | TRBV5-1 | CASSMGPQETQYF | TGCGCCAGCAGCATGGGACCTCAAGAGACCCAGTACTTC
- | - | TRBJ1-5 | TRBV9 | CASSVEGRANQPQHF | TGTGCCAGCAGCGTAGAGGGCAGGGCCAATCAGCCCCAGCATTTT
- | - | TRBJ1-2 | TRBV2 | CASSEVREGGQGYTF | TGTGCCAGCAGTGAAGTTCGGGAGGGGGGGCAAGGCTACACCTTC
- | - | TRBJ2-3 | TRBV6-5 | CASSYDSTDTQYF | TGTGCCAGCAGTTACGATAGCACAGATACGCAGTATTTT
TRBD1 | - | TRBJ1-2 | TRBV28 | CASSPPGQNYGYTF | TGTGCCAGCAGTCCTCCGGGACAGAACTATGGCTACACCTTC
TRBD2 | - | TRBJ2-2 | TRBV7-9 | CASSSQRAGVNTGELFF | TGTGCCAGCAGCTCTCAAAGGGCGGGAGTTAACACCGGGGAGCTGTTTTTT
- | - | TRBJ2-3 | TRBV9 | CASSVARPGTPTDTQYF | TGTGCCAGCAGCGTAGCTCGCCCCGGGACTCCTACAGATACGCAGTATTTT
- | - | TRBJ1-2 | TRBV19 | CASSIAVGNYGYTF | TGTGCCAGTAGTATAGCGGTAGGGAACTATGGCTACACCTTC